The clone carrying this T cell receptor beta chain has at least ten counts. This CDR3 contains 12 residues. Germline V lookup: CDR1 MNHEY, CDR2 SVGEGT. The V end lost 8 bases, the J end lost 4 bases, and 11 bases lay between the germline ends. This specimen belongs to a study of molecular identifiers for immune sequencing clone quantification. Each CDR3 protein is one row after TCRdb ran MiXCR on the PCR reads. The sample has approximately 590,000 distinct CDR3 sequences, about 25% seen once. This TCR came from a human donor in good health. Some libraries in this study had Jurkat cell RNA spiked in. The sequencing input was naive CD8+ T cells from blood, with Jurkat cell RNA spiked in. Indicated subset: FACS-sorted CD8+CD4-CCR7+CD45RA+ naive T cells. This chain links TRBV6-2 or TRBV6-3 with TRBJ2-5; perhaps TRBD1 as D (7 bases). The CDR3 nucleotides are TGTGCCAGCGCCCAGGGGGGAGAGACCCAGTACTTC. Protein sequence: CASAQGGETQYF.